Listed below are T cell receptor beta chains from one sample, sequenced in a study of response to subunit inactivated influenza vaccine. TCRdb called the RT-PCR reads again in MiXCR, with one record for every CDR3 protein. The sample holds around 600,000 distinct CDR3 sequences, around 11% seen once. The same data also contributed to another study, on T cells expressing NK-cell markers.

The specimen was PBMCs from blood, collected on the day of vaccination. These receptors came from a man over 45 who received an inactivated influenza vaccine. Each CDR3 is given with its conserved first and last residue. D genes are given only for firm matches. Clone size is not always given. Where it is, it says once, few, many or a class for expanded clones.

TRBD1	many	TRBV6-5	TRBJ2-7	CASSYRGQGSYEQYF	TGTGCCAGCAGTTACCGGGGACAGGGCTCATACGAGCAGTACTTC
-	few	TRBV7-2	TRBJ2-3	CASSPNPATQYF	TGTGCCAGCAGCCCGAACCCAGCTACGCAGTATTTT
-	few	TRBV3-1	TRBJ2-4	CASSQVEGAKNIQYF	TGTGCCAGCAGCCAAGTGGAGGGAGCCAAAAACATTCAGTACTTC
TRBD2	-	TRBV5-1	TRBJ2-6	CASSLPLAGVSGANVLTF	TGCGCCAGCAGCTTGCCGCTAGCGGGAGTTTCTGGGGCCAACGTCCTGACTTTC
-	-	TRBV11-3	TRBJ2-1	CASSLDLRNEQFF	TGTGCCAGCAGCTTAGATCTTAGGAATGAGCAGTTCTTC
TRBD2	few	TRBV3-1	TRBJ2-2	CASSPPTSGGGELFF	TGTGCCAGCAGCCCCCCGACTAGCGGAGGAGGGGAGCTGTTTTTT
TRBD2	-	TRBV5-6	TRBJ2-1	CASSLEGGGEQFF	TGTGCCAGCAGCTTGGAGGGCGGGGGTGAGCAGTTCTTC
-	few	TRBV5-1	TRBJ1-3	CASSFQPPGSGNTIYF	TGCGCCAGCAGCTTCCAACCTCCCGGCTCTGGAAACACCATATATTTT
TRBD2	-	TRBV7-6	TRBJ2-3	CASNPRPRTSGRALDTQYF	TGTGCCAGCAACCCTCGCCCCCGGACTAGCGGGAGGGCCTTAGATACGCAGTATTTT
-	few	TRBV9	TRBJ1-4	CASSVGAKAEKLFF	TGTGCCAGCAGCGTAGGGGCAAAAGCTGAAAAACTGTTTTTT
-	many	TRBV12-3/TRBV12-4	TRBJ2-2	CASSFGGAPTGELFF	TGTGCCAGCAGTTTTGGTGGGGCCCCCACCGGGGAGCTGTTTTTT
-	few	TRBV7-9	TRBJ2-5	CASSSRRQETQYF	TGTGCCAGCAGCTCCCGTCGGCAAGAGACCCAGTACTTC
-	-	TRBV5-1	TRBJ2-3	CASRDSTDKQYF	TGCGCCAGCAGGGACAGCACAGATAAGCAGTATTTT
-	many	TRBV10-3	TRBJ2-4	CAISELAQGRAKNIQYF	TGTGCCATCAGTGAACTGGCGCAAGGGAGGGCCAAAAACATTCAGTACTTC
TRBD1	-	TRBV4-3	TRBJ2-1	CASSPTGGYNEQFF	TGCGCCAGCAGCCCTACAGGGGGTTACAATGAGCAGTTCTTC
-	few	TRBV12-3/TRBV12-4	TRBJ2-5	CASRDPRDPKETQYF	TGTGCCAGCAGAGACCCCCGGGACCCCAAAGAGACCCAGTACTTC
-	few	TRBV15	TRBJ1-6	CATSRDTRSPLHF	TGTGCCACCAGCAGAGATACTCGTTCACCCCTCCACTTT
TRBD1	few	TRBV10-3	TRBJ2-3	CAIRNGTGGGTDTQYF	TGTGCCATCAGGAATGGTACAGGGGGCGGCACAGATACGCAGTATTTT
-	-	TRBV18	TRBJ2-2	CASSPPGTPTGELFF	TGTGCCAGCTCACCACCCGGGACACCCACCGGGGAGCTGTTTTTT
-	once	TRBV5-3	TRBJ2-4	CARSAEKEGEAKNIQYF	TGTGCCAGAAGCGCGGAAAAGGAAGGTGAGGCCAAAAACATTCAGTACTTC
TRBD2	few	TRBV12-3/TRBV12-4	TRBJ2-1	CASSLGLAGGGPDEQFF	TGTGCCAGCAGTTTAGGACTAGCGGGGGGCGGGCCGGATGAGCAGTTCTTC
-	few	TRBV20-1	TRBJ2-7	CSARDEHQGRATYEQYF	TGCAGTGCTAGAGATGAACACCAGGGCAGGGCAACCTACGAGCAGTACTTC
-	-	TRBV5-1	TRBJ1-5	CASSLVSGMNQPQHF	TGCGCCAGCAGCTTGGTATCCGGGATGAATCAGCCCCAGCATTTT
-	once	TRBV6-1	TRBJ2-7	CASRDRDGGYEQYF	TGTGCCAGCAGAGACCGGGACGGCGGCTACGAGCAGTACTTC
-	few	TRBV20-1	TRBJ2-1	CSAGRGNEQFF	TGCAGTGCTGGGCGGGGCAATGAGCAGTTCTTC
TRBD2	few	TRBV6-1	TRBJ2-1	CASGGTNSYNEQFF	TGTGCCAGCGGGGGGACTAACTCCTACAATGAGCAGTTCTTC
-	few	TRBV18	TRBJ2-7	CASSPRGSSGNEQYF	TGTGCCAGCTCACCTCGGGGCTCCTCCGGGAACGAGCAGTACTTC